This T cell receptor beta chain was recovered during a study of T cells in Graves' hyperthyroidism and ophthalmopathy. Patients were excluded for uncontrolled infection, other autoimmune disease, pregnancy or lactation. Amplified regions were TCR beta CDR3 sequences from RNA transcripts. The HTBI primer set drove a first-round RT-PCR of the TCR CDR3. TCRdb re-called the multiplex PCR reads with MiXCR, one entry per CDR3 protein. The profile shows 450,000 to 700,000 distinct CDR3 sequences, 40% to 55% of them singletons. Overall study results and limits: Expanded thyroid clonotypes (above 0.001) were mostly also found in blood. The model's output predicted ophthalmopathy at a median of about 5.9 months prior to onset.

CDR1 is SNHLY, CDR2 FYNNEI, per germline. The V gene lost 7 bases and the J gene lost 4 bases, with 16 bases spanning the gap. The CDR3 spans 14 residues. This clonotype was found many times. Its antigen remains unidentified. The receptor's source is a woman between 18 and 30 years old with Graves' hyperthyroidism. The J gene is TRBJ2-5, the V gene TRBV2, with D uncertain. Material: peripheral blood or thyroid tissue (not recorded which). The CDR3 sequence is CASTMTVNGETQYF. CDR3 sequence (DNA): TGTGCCAGCACTATGACGGTGAACGGAGAGACCCAGTACTTC.